The present T cell receptor beta chain was sequenced within a study of OX40 agonist ivuxolimab in advanced cancers. Whole-study context: Of the participants, 35% to 50% had some prior anti-PD-1, anti-PD-L1 or anti-CTLA-4 therapy, which was allowed.

The CDR3 has 14 residues. The V and J ends lost 4 bases and 1 base, in that order; junction bases with no gene match: 4. Germline V lookup: CDR1 LNHDA, CDR2 SQIVND (reference sequence). TCRdb's copy holds only in-frame clones and misses some; the assay was immunoSEQ multiplex PCR. The repertoire includes around 60,000 clones, 85% of them detected once, and 2.5% to 3.5% sits in the top ten. This clone was detected a few times. This chain uses TRBV19 with TRBJ2-7, with 7 positions matching TRBD2. Sequencing was performed on CD4+ or CD8+ T cells sorted from blood, taken in a trial of the OX40 agonist ivuxolimab. The TCR comes from an adult with an advanced solid tumor such as melanoma, head and neck, liver or kidney cancer. The CDR3 coding sequence is TGTGCCAGTAGTAGGACGGGGGGATCCTACGAGCAGTACTTC. Its protein product is CASSRTGGSYEQYF.